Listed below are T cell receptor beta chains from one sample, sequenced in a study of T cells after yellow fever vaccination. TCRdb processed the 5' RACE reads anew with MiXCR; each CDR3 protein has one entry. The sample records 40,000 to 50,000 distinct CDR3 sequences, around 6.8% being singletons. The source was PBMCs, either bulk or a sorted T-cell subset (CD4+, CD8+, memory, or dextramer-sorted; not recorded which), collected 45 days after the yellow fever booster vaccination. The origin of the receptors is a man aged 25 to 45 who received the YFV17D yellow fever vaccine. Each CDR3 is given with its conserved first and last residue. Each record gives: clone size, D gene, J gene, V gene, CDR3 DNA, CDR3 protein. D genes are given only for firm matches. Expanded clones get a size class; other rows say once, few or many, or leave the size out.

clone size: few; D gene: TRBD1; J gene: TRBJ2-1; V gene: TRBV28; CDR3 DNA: TGTGCCAGCAGCGCCGACAGGGCTTACAATGAGCAGTTCTTC; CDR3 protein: CASSADRAYNEQFF
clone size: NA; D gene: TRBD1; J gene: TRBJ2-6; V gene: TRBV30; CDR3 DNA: TGTGCCCGAAATTTGGGACAGGGCACAAGCTCTGGGGCCAACGTCCTGACTTTC; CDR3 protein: CARNLGQGTSSGANVLTF
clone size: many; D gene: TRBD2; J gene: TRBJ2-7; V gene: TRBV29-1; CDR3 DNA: TGCAGCGTTGGACTAGCGGGAATGGGCTACGAGCAGTACTTC; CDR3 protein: CSVGLAGMGYEQYF
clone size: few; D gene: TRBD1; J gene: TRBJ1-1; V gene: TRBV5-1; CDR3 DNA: TGCGCCAGCAGCATGACCCAGGGGGCAGCTGAAGCTTTCTTT; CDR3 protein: CASSMTQGAAEAFF
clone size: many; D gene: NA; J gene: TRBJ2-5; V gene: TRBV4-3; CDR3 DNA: TGCGCCAGCAGCCAAGATTTGATCCAAGAGACCCAGTACTTC; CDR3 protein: CASSQDLIQETQYF
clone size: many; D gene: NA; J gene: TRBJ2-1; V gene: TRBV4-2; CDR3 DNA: TGTGCCAGCAGCCAAGCGCAGGGACCCTCCTACAATGAGCAGTTCTTC; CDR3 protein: CASSQAQGPSYNEQFF
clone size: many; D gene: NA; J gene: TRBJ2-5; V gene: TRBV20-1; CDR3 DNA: TGCAGTGCTAGGGGGGGCACAGCGGGCCAAGAGACCCAGTACTTC; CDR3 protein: CSARGGTAGQETQYF
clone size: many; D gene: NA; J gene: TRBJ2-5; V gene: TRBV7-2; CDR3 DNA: TGTGCCAGCAGCTTCCCCGGAAACCAAGAGACCCAGTACTTC; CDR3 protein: CASSFPGNQETQYF
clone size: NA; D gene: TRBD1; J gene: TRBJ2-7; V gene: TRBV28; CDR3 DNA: TGTGCCAGCAGTTGGGCGCCGGGACAGGGCAACCGCGAGCAGTACTTC; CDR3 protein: CASSWAPGQGNREQYF
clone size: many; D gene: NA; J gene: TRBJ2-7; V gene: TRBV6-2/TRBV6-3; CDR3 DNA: TGTGCCAGCAGCCCAATATCCTACGAGCAGTACTTC; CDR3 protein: CASSPISYEQYF
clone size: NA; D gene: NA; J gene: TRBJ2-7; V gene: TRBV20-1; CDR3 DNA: TGCAGTGCTGACCCCGGGACAAAAGCCTACGAGCAGTACTTC; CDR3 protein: CSADPGTKAYEQYF
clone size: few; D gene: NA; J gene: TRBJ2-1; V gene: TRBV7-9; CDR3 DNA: TGTGCCAGCAGCTTACACGGAGAGGGGTCCTACAATGAGCAGTTCTTC; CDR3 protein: CASSLHGEGSYNEQFF
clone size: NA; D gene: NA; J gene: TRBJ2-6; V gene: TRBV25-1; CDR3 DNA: TGTGCCAGCAGCGGATCAGGGCCTGGGGCCAACGTCCTGACTTTC; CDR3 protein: CASSGSGPGANVLTF
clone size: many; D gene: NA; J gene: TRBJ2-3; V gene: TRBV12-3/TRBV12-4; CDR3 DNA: TGTGCCAGCAGTTTAGAGGAGACAGATACGCAGTATTTT; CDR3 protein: CASSLEETDTQYF
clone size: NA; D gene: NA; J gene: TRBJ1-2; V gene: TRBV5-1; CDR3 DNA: TGCGCCAGCAGCTTAGGGTCGAACACAGTCCATTATGGCTACACCTTC; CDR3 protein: CASSLGSNTVHYGYTF
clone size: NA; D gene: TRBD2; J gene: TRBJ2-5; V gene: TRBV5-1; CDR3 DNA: TGCGCCAGCAGCTTGGCCTGGGGTAGCGGGGTCCAAGAGACCCAGTACTTC; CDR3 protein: CASSLAWGSGVQETQYF
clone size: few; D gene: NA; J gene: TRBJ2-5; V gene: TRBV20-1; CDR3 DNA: TGCAGTGCTAGGGGCAGCCAGGGGGGGACCCAGTACTTC; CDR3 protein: CSARGSQGGTQYF
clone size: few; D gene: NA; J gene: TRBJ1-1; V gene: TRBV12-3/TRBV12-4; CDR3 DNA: TGTGCCAGCAGAGCCTCGGGACGGCAGATCTCGGCTTTCTTT; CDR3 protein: CASRASGRQISAFF
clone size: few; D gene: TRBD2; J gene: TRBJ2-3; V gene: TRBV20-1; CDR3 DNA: TGCAGTGCTAGAGATCGGGCTAGCGGGAGGGTTCTCACAGATACGCAGTATTTT; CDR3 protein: CSARDRASGRVLTDTQYF
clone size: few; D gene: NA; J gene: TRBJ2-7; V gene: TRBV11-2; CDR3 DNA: TGTGCCAGCAGCGGCTTCGCGCCGGGCGAGCAGTACTTC; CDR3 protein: CASSGFAPGEQYF
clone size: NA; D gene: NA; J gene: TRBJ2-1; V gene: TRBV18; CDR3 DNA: TGTGCCAGCTCACCCCAGGGAGGGGGATACAATGAGCAGTTCTTC; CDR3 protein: CASSPQGGGYNEQFF
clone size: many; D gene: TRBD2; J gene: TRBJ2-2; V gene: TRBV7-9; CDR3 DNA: TGTGCCAGCAGCTTAGGGACTAGCGGGCGTTCCACCGGGGAGCTGTTTTTT; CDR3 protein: CASSLGTSGRSTGELFF
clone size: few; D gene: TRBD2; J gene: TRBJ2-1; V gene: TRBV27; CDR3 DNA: TGTGCCAGCAGTTTATCGGCTAGCGGGAATCATGAGCAGTTCTTC; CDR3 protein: CASSLSASGNHEQFF
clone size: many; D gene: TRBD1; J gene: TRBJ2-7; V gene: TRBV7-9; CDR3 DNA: TGTGCCAGCAGCTTATCAGGGGGCTACGAGCAGTACTTC; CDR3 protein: CASSLSGGYEQYF
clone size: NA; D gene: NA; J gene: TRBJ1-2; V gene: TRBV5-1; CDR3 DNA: TGCGCCAGCAGCTTGGCCTACGACTATGGCTACACCTTC; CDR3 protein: CASSLAYDYGYTF
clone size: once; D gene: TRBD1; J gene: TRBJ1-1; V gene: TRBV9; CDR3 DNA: TGTGCCAGCAGCCCGAGACAGGGGAGAGTAACTTTCTTT; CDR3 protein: CASSPRQGRVTFF
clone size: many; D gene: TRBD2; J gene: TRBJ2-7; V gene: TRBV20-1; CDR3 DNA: TGCAGTGCTAGTTTTATGACGGGAGGGCCGATACACGAGCAGTACTTC; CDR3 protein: CSASFMTGGPIHEQYF